This T cell receptor beta chain stems from a study of T cells after yellow fever vaccination. The CDR3 is 12 amino acids. Germline V gene lookup returns CDR1 SGHRS and CDR2 YFSETQ. Trimming removed 6 bases from V and 5 bases from J, with 8 bases in between. This clonotype was observed many times. 5'RACE template switching generated TCR cDNA, adding a universal primer site and UMIs. TCRdb used MiXCR to reprocess the 5' RACE reads, holding one entry per CDR3 protein. The table lists about 130,000 distinct CDR3 sequences, more than 6% of them singletons. The sequencing here drew on CD4+ T cells sorted from PBMCs, taken around 10 days after the first yellow fever vaccination. This receptor was obtained from a man aged 18 to 35 who received the YFV17D yellow fever vaccine. This sequence joins TRBV5-1 and TRBJ2-2; perhaps TRBD1 as D (6 bases). The CDR3 DNA is TGCGCCAGCAAACAGGGAACCGGGGAGCTGTTTTTT. Translated, it gives CASKQGTGELFF.